The 27 T cell receptor beta chains listed next were all sequenced from one sample in a study of beta chain features in type 1 diabetes. These TCRs' antigens remain unknown. Study-wide points: TCRB CDR3s were moderately but significantly shorter in Type 1 diabetes patients in all four CD4+ subsets.

Isolated RNA was reverse transcribed in full, so expressed TCRB transcripts were sequenced. TCRdb's table, derived via immunoSEQ multiplex PCR, lists solely in-frame clones and lacks some. The sample consists of some 700,000 clones, roughly 13% of them appearing once. Material for sequencing was naive CD4+ T cells from blood. These receptors were collected from a man between 18 and 29 years old with type 1 diabetes.

This clone turned up a few times. V usage is TRBV18 and J usage is TRBJ1-5; D perhaps matches TRBD1 (5 bases). The germline gives CDR1 KGHSH, CDR2 LQKENI. Trimming pared 4 bases from V and 5 bases from J, leaving 9 bases between. The CDR3 extends over 13 amino acids. The CDR3 loop is CASSRGWDQPQHF. The CDR3 nucleotides are TGTGCCAGCTCACGGGGGTGGGATCAGCCCCAGCATTTT.

This rearrangement joins TRBV7-3 to TRBJ1-1; tentatively, D is TRBD1 (5 bases). Germline V gene lookup returns CDR1 SGHTA and CDR2 FQGTGA. The V gene lost 8 bases and the J gene lost 3 bases, with 13 bases spanning the gap. CDR3 length equals 13 residues. The CDR3 bases are TGTGCCAGCGGCAGACAGAGAGACACTGAAGCTTTCTTT. Translating gives CASGRQRDTEAFF.

The V gene is TRBV9, the J gene TRBJ2-1, with D hard to call. Germline V gene lookup returns CDR1 SGDLS and CDR2 YYNGEE. Trimming stripped 0 bases from V and 0 bases from J, with 7 bases between. This CDR3 is built from 15 residues. CDR3 amino acids: CASSVGMSSYNEQFF. In DNA, the CDR3 is TGTGCCAGCAGCGTAGGGATGAGCTCCTACAATGAGCAGTTCTTC.

This clone was counted between two and nine times. The rearrangement joins TRBV6-1 to TRBJ2-3; TRBD1 is a possible D gene (6 bases). Germline V gene data show CDR1 as MNHNS and CDR2 as SASEGT. The length of the CDR3 is 13 residues. Deletions cut 4 bases from V and 6 bases from J, with 11 bases between. As DNA, the CDR3 is TGTGCCAGCAGTGCCCAGGGGACGGATACGCAGTATTTT. Its protein is CASSAQGTDTQYF.

The gene calls are TRBV27 and TRBJ1-2; TRBD1 is a possible D gene (5 bases). The CDR3 consists of 14 residues. Trimming took 8 bases from V and 2 from J, leaving 15 bases between them. The germline V gene has CDR1 MNHEY and CDR2 SMNVEV (reference sequence). CDR3 sequence reads: CASGVFDRNYGYTF. CDR3 coding DNA: TGTGCCAGCGGGGTTTTCGACAGAAACTATGGCTACACCTTC.

The genes are TRBV28 and TRBJ2-3; 7 nucleotides agree with TRBD2. J was trimmed by 1 base and V by 11 bases; bases with no gene match: 6. The CDR3 spans 13 residues. Germline CDR1 reads MDHEN; CDR2 reads SYDVKM. CDR3 bases: TGTGCCCACGGTCGGGGGGGCACAGATACGCAGTATTTT. Translation: CAHGRGGTDTQYF. Variable domain in full (rest from reference TRBV28 and TRBJ2-3): DVKVTQSSRYLVKRTGEKVFLECVQDMDHENMFWYRQDPGLGLRLIYFSYDVKMKEKGDIPEGYSVSREKKERFSLILESASTNQTSMYLCAHGRGGTDTQYFGPGTRLTVL.

This clone was observed a few times. Here the CDR3 reads CAAKTGQQAFF. The CDR3 nucleotides are TGTGCCGCCAAGACAGGACAGCAAGCTTTCTTT. The V and J genes are TRBV19 and TRBJ1-1; tentatively, D is TRBD1 (6 bases). The CDR3 covers 11 residues. Trimming took 11 bases from V and 9 from J, leaving 16 bases between them. Germline lookup yields CDR1 LNHDA and CDR2 SQIVND (reference sequence). Supplemented by reference TRBV19 and TRBJ1-1, the full variable domain reads DGGITQSPKYLFRKEGQNVTLSCEQNLNHDAMYWYRQDPGQGLRLIYYSQIVNDFQKGDIAEGYSVSREKKESFPLTVTSAQKNPTAFYLCAAKTGQQAFFGQGTRLTVV.

In its sample, this clone was seen a few times. The rearrangement joins TRBV7-9 to TRBJ1-1, with D possibly matching TRBD1 (6 bases). The V and J ends lost 10 bases and 1 base respectively, with 13 bases between them. This CDR3 is 13 amino acids long. The germline V gene encodes CDR1 SEHNR and CDR2 FQNEAQ (reference sequence). The CDR3 DNA reads TGTGCCACCCTTCGGACAGAGAACACTGAAGCTTTCTTT. This encodes CATLRTENTEAFF. The variable domain in full, with the rest retrieved from reference TRBV7-9 and TRBJ1-1, is DTGVSQNPRHKITKRGQNVTFRCDPISEHNRLYWYRQTLGQGPEFLTYFQNEAQLEKSRLLSDRFSAERPKGSFSTLEIQRTEQGDSAMYLCATLRTENTEAFFGQGTRLTVV.

There are a few counts of this clone. The chain is built from TRBV5-4 and TRBJ1-1; D is possibly TRBD1 (5 bases). CDR3 length: 14 amino acids. V was pared by 4 bases and J by 1 base, with 11 bases between. Germline V gives CDR1 SGHNT, CDR2 YYREEE (reference sequence). In DNA form, the CDR3 reads TGTGCCAGCAGCCTGCTCACAGGGAACACTGAAGCTTTCTTT. Amino acid sequence: CASSLLTGNTEAFF. Filled out from reference TRBV5-4 and TRBJ1-1, the complete variable domain reads ETGVTQSPTHLIKTRGQQVTLRCSSQSGHNTVSWYQQALGQGPQFIFQYYREEENGRGNFPPRFSGLQFPNYSSELNVNALELDDSALYLCASSLLTGNTEAFFGQGTRLTVV.

The chain joins TRBV7-9 to TRBJ1-1, with a tentative D call TRBD1 (6 bases). Germline CDR1 and CDR2: SEHNR and FQNEAQ (reference sequence). There are 14 residues in the CDR3. V was pared by 5 bases and J by 8 bases, with 18 bases between. DNA of the CDR3: TGTGCCAGCAGCAAACTACAGGGCCCCAACGAAGCTTTCTTT. Translating it yields CASSKLQGPNEAFF.

The chain recombines TRBV6-1 with TRBJ1-2; 7 nucleotides line up with TRBD1. Germline-derived CDR1 and CDR2 are MNHNS and SASEGT. V trimming: 3 bases; J trimming: 5 bases; junction bases outside the gene matches: 3. This CDR3 is built from 13 residues. CDR3 sequence: CASSEGQTYGYTF. For the CDR3, the DNA is TGTGCCAGCAGTGAGGGACAGACTTATGGCTACACCTTC.

This chain joins TRBV5-1 and TRBJ2-1; no firm D call. V lost 4 bases to trimming and J lost 1 base, with 12 bases between them. Germline CDR1 is SGHRS and CDR2 is YFSETQ. The CDR3 sequence is 15 residues long. CDR3 loop: CASSPGYRSYNEQFF. Here the CDR3 DNA reads TGCGCCAGCAGCCCCGGCTACCGATCCTACAATGAGCAGTTCTTC.

Points on this clone: Other nucleotide sequences in the sample specify the same CDR3. The V and J genes are TRBV5-1 and TRBJ2-7; weak D call: TRBD1 (6 bases). The length of the CDR3 is 13 residues. CDR1 is SGHRS and CDR2 is YFSETQ in the germline V gene. V lost 4 bases to trimming and J lost 1 base, with 9 bases between them. The CDR3 reads CASSTDRSYEQYF. In DNA, the CDR3 is TGCGCCAGCAGCACGGACAGATCCTACGAGCAGTACTTC.

The chain carries TRBV9 and TRBJ1-6; unclear D gene. The germline V gene has CDR1 SGDLS and CDR2 YYNGEE. V lost 7 bases, J lost 5 bases, and 13 bases lay in between. The CDR3 consists of 14 residues. DNA of the CDR3: TGTGCCAGCCAAACAGCGGAAAATAATTCACCCCTCCACTTT. As protein: CASQTAENNSPLHF.

The rearrangement uses TRBV13 and TRBJ2-5; D gene uncertain. Germline CDR1 and CDR2: PRHDT and FYEKMQ (reference sequence). The length of the CDR3 is 15 residues. Deletions cut 1 base from V and 5 bases from J, with 14 bases between. CDR3 loop: CASSLERAIGETQYF. CDR3 nucleotide sequence: TGTGCCAGCAGCTTAGAAAGGGCCATTGGGGAGACCCAGTACTTC.

This clone was seen a few times. V usage is TRBV2 and J usage is TRBJ1-2; no clear D gene. CDR3 size: 13 residues. Looked up from germline, CDR1 is SNHLY and CDR2 is FYNNEI. V was clipped by 3 bases and J by 1 base, with 6 bases between them. The CDR3 protein is CASSDMLNYGYTF. As DNA, the CDR3 is TGTGCCAGCAGTGATATGCTTAACTATGGCTACACCTTC.

J is TRBJ2-4 and V is TRBV5-1; D remains ambiguous. Germline CDR1 reads SGHRS; CDR2 reads YFSETQ. The V end lost 8 bases, the J end lost 0 bases, and 9 bases lay between the germline ends. CDR3 length: 13 amino acids. This CDR3 is CASNSAAKNIQYF. Here the CDR3 DNA reads TGCGCCAGTAACAGCGCAGCCAAAAACATTCAGTACTTC.

CDR3 in DNA: TGTGCCAGCAGTGAAAAGGGGAGGGACTCCTACAATGAGCAGTTCTTC. It translates to CASSEKGRDSYNEQFF. The chain carries TRBV2 and TRBJ2-1; TRBD2 agrees at 7 bases. CDR1 SNHLY and CDR2 FYNNEI come from the germline V gene. The trim removed 2 bases at V and 0 bases at J, leaving 4 bases unmatched. The CDR3 runs 16 residues.

The chain is built from TRBV9 and TRBJ2-5; tentatively, D is TRBD2 (6 bases). The CDR3 is made up of 15 amino acids. Trimming pared 0 bases from V and 5 bases from J, leaving 14 bases between. Germline CDR1 SGDLS, CDR2 YYNGEE. The CDR3 nucleotides are TGTGCCAGCAGCGTAGCCCCGGGACTGGGGGAGACCCAGTACTTC. Its translation: CASSVAPGLGETQYF.

This clone has only a few counts. The chain carries TRBV6-5 and TRBJ1-2; 9 bases agree with TRBD1. Germline V CDR1 and CDR2: MNHEY, SVGAGI. V was pared by 6 bases and J by 6 bases, with 5 bases of the junction left unmatched. This CDR3 contains 13 residues. DNA for the CDR3: TGTGCCAGCAGATCGACAGGGGGGCATGGCTACACCTTC. It specifies CASRSTGGHGYTF.

In the case of this clone: The sample carries other DNA sequences with the same CDR3. The genes are TRBV20-1 and TRBJ2-5; no reliable D call. Germline loops: CDR1 DFQATT, CDR2 SNEGSKA (reference sequence). V was shortened by 5 bases and J by 5 bases, with 9 bases between the two germline ends. The CDR3 totals 11 residues. CDR3: CSARAQETQYF. CDR3 sequence (DNA): TGCAGTGCTCGTGCCCAGGAGACCCAGTACTTC.

This chain connects TRBV5-1 to TRBJ2-7; 11 nucleotides line up with TRBD1. J gave up 5 bases and V 4 bases, and 2 bases lay outside the gene matches. Germline values: CDR1 SGHRS, CDR2 YFSETQ. This CDR3 has 13 amino acids. In DNA form, the CDR3 reads TGCGCCAGCAGCATGGGACAGGGGGACGAGCAGTACTTC. This sequence encodes CASSMGQGDEQYF.

The CDR3 DNA reads as TGTGCCAGCAGTGACTCCGGAGATACGCAGTATTTT. Residues: CASSDSGDTQYF. This rearrangement joins TRBV6-4 to TRBJ2-3; no clear D. Germline lookup yields CDR1 MRHNA and CDR2 SNTAGT. The CDR3 contains 12 residues. V dropped 0 bases and J dropped 5 bases, with 3 bases sitting between them.

This clone has only a few counts. The CDR3 sequence is CSAWDAPVAFF. The CDR3 DNA sequence: TGCAGTGCTTGGGACGCGCCTGTAGCTTTCTTT. V is TRBV20-1 and J is TRBJ1-1; maybe TRBD1 (5 bases). Germline-derived CDR1 and CDR2 are DFQATT and SNEGSKA (reference sequence). The CDR3 covers 11 residues. Trimming pared 5 bases from V and 10 bases from J, leaving 14 bases between.

This clone was seen a handful of times. This chain connects TRBV5-7 to TRBJ1-3; a weak D match, TRBD1 (6 bases). TRBV5-7 counts as an open reading frame of uncertain function. The CDR3 spans 15 residues. V lost 4 bases, J lost 0 bases, and 11 bases lay in between. The CDR3 coding sequence is TGTGCCAGCAGCATGGACAGAGACTCTGGAAACACCATATATTTT. Amino acid sequence: CASSMDRDSGNTIYF.

This clone showed up just a few times. The genes are TRBV29-1 and TRBJ2-1; no clear D gene. This CDR3 comprises 11 residues. Trimming left V 2 bases short and J 10 bases short, with 9 bases between. CDR1 is SQVTM and CDR2 is ANQGSEA in the germline V gene. The CDR3 protein is CSVELIGEQFF. DNA for the CDR3: TGCAGCGTTGAACTAATAGGGGAGCAGTTCTTC.

This clone turned up a few times. The chain joins TRBV29-1 to TRBJ2-3; possible D gene TRBD1, 6 bases. This CDR3 is built from 15 residues. The germline V gene has CDR1 SQVTM and CDR2 ANQGSEA. Trimming shortened V by 4 bases and J by 2 bases, and 16 bases separated the two germline ends. CDR3 in amino acids: CSVALAGASTDTQYF. The CDR3 nucleotides are TGCAGCGTTGCTTTGGCAGGGGCCTCCACAGATACGCAGTATTTT.